The rows below give T cell receptor beta chains drawn from one sample of a study of shared clonotypes between healthy human individuals. Libraries were prepared by immunoSEQ multiplex PCR; TCRdb keeps only in-frame clonotypes and omits some of them. The sample lists around 1,000,000 clones; 70% to 85% were seen once. The sequenced sample was memory CD4+ T cells from PBMCs. All receptors come from a man aged 18 to 30 in good health. Some clones in this sample may be carry-over from other donors' samples. CDR3s include the opening cysteine and the closing phenylalanine or tryptophan. The order of the fields is D gene, J gene, CDR3 length, clone size, V gene, CDR3 DNA, CDR3 protein. D genes are given only for firm matches. Size values are once, few and many counts, or a class for expanded clones, and some rows have none.

>TRBD1|TRBJ1-1|15|NA|TRBV5-1
TGCGCCAGCAGCTTCGAGGGGGCCATGAACACTGAAGCTTTCTTT
CASSFEGAMNTEAFF
>TRBD2|TRBJ2-7|17|NA|TRBV19
TGTGCCAGTAGTATAGATCGGTTTAGCGGGAGCTCCTACGAGCAGTACTTC
CASSIDRFSGSSYEQYF
>NA|TRBJ1-2|11|NA|TRBV28
TGTGCCAGCAGTTATTACGGTGGCTACACCTTC
CASSYYGGYTF
>NA|TRBJ2-7|16|NA|TRBV10-1
TGCGCCAGCAGTGAGTCGGCGACTAGCGTCCCAGGGGGTTTGTACTTC
CASSESATSVPGGLYF
>TRBD1|TRBJ2-2|16|NA|TRBV5-1
TGCGCCAGCAGCTTGACCGGGACAGCGAACACCGGGGAGCTGTTTTTT
CASSLTGTANTGELFF
>NA|TRBJ1-4|13|NA|TRBV28
TGTGCCAGCTGGGGGGCCCCTAATGAAAAACTGTTTTTT
CASWGAPNEKLFF
>TRBD1|TRBJ2-7|15|NA|TRBV7-9
TGTGCCAGCAGCCCCCGACAGGGTAGAGGCTACGAGCAGTACTTC
CASSPRQGRGYEQYF
>NA|TRBJ2-5|16|NA|TRBV28
TGTGCCAGCAGTCCAGGGGCCCTCAGGTGGCAAGAGACCCAGTACTTC
CASSPGALRWQETQYF
>TRBD2|TRBJ2-7|16|NA|TRBV4-3
TGCGCCAGCAGCCAAGAAATAGGCGGGAGCTCCTACGAGCAGTACTTC
CASSQEIGGSSYEQYF
>NA|TRBJ2-3|15|once|TRBV16
TGTGCCAGCAGCCAATCCACTCCTAGCACAGATACGCAGTATTTT
CASSQSTPSTDTQYF
>NA|TRBJ2-7|13|NA|TRBV6-5
TGTGCCAGCAGTAAACCCGGAACCGACGAGCAGTACTTC
CASSKPGTDEQYF
>TRBD2|TRBJ2-5|14|NA|TRBV7-8
TGTGCCAGCTCACCGGGACTAGCTCAAGAGACCCAGTACTTC
CASSPGLAQETQYF
>NA|TRBJ1-5|15|NA|TRBV2
TGTGCCAGCACCCCGGGTCTGACCTTTTATCAGCCCCAGCATTTT
CASTPGLTFYQPQHF
>NA|TRBJ2-7|14|NA|TRBV5-4
TGTGCCAGCAGCCTCTCGGTCGGGGTAGACGAGCAGTACTTC
CASSLSVGVDEQYF
>TRBD1|TRBJ1-5|15|NA|TRBV10-1
TGCGCCAGCAGTGAACTGGGACAGAAAAATCAGCCCCAGCATTTT
CASSELGQKNQPQHF
>TRBD1|TRBJ2-3|14|NA|TRBV7-2
TGTGCCAGCAGCCGAGACAGGGGGCTAGATACGCAGTATTTT
CASSRDRGLDTQYF
>NA|TRBJ2-2|13|NA|TRBV11-2
TGTGCCAGCAGCTCGCTAGTATCGGGGGAGCTGTTTTTT
CASSSLVSGELFF
>NA|TRBJ1-1|14|NA|TRBV28
TGTGCCAGCAGTATACCTCTGAGTTTCGGGGGAGCTTTCTTT
CASSIPLSFGGAFF
>NA|TRBJ2-7|13|NA|TRBV28
TGTGCCAGCCGCTCGGGGTTTCGGGGAGAGCAGTACTTC
CASRSGFRGEQYF
>NA|TRBJ1-2|14|once|TRBV9
TGTGCCAGCACCCTGGGGCAGGGGCAGGATGGCTACACCTTC
CASTLGQGQDGYTF
>NA|TRBJ1-1|14|few|TRBV4-1
TGCGCCAGCAGCCAAGAAGGCAGGAACACTGAAGCTTTCTTT
CASSQEGRNTEAFF
>NA|TRBJ2-5|14|NA|TRBV10-3
TGTGCCATCAGTGCCGGGGCCCCCCGGGAGACCCAGTACTTC
CAISAGAPRETQYF
>NA|TRBJ2-1|13|NA|TRBV28
TGTGCCACAAACGCAGGGTATCGGAATGAGCAGTTCTTC
CATNAGYRNEQFF
>TRBD1|TRBJ2-1|15|NA|TRBV5-1
TGCGCCAGCACCTTAGGGGCAGGGGGTCTCAATGAGCAGTTCTTC
CASTLGAGGLNEQFF
>NA|TRBJ2-3|15|NA|TRBV6-4
TGTGCCAGCAGTGACGGGCTAGCCAGCACAGACACGCAGTATTTT
CASSDGLASTDTQYF
>TRBD1|TRBJ1-4|14|once|TRBV4-3
TGCGCCAGCAGCCAACGCACAGGGGATGAAAAACTGTTTTTT
CASSQRTGDEKLFF
>NA|TRBJ1-1|13|NA|TRBV7-2
TGTGCCAGCAGCTTAGGGTTGAGCACTGAAGCTTTCTTT
CASSLGLSTEAFF
>NA|TRBJ1-1|13|few|TRBV11-3
TGTGCCAGCAGCTTATCCGGTCATCGTGAAGCTTTCTTT
CASSLSGHREAFF
>TRBD1|TRBJ2-5|15|once|TRBV19
TGTGCCAGTACCCGGACAGGGGGCCTCCAAGAGACCCAGTACTTC
CASTRTGGLQETQYF
>TRBD2|TRBJ2-3|16|NA|TRBV7-1
TGTGCCAGCACCCAACTAGCGGGAGTGGAGACAGATACGCAGTATTTT
CASTQLAGVETDTQYF
>NA|TRBJ2-7|15|NA|TRBV21-1
TGTGCCAGCAGCACCTTACTAGCGGCATACTACGAGCAGTACTTC
CASSTLLAAYYEQYF
>NA|TRBJ1-2|15|NA|TRBV7-9
TGTGCCAGCAGCTTAGCGTTGGAGGGATTCTATGGCTACACCTTC
CASSLALEGFYGYTF
>NA|TRBJ1-2|12|NA|TRBV2
TGTGCCGCGCGGGGGGACCTGGTTGGCTACACCTTC
CAARGDLVGYTF
>NA|TRBJ1-3|13|once|TRBV7-3
TGTGCCAGCAGCTTAAACTCTGGAAACACCATATATTTT
CASSLNSGNTIYF
>NA|TRBJ1-2|14|NA|TRBV7-2
TGTGCCAGCAGCGATCGGGACATCAACTATGGCTACACCTTC
CASSDRDINYGYTF
>NA|TRBJ1-2|14|NA|TRBV28
TGTGCCAGCAGAAGGACAGCGTCTAACTATGGCTACACCTTC
CASRRTASNYGYTF